This T cell receptor (beta chain) was sequenced in a study of cytomegalovirus exposure and HLA in healthy donors. Study-wide results and caveats: In an earlier analysis, about 90% or about 30%: the productive usage of most TCR beta V segments. HLA-A and HLA-B allele assignments for most subjects were reportedly predicted accurately using TCR beta sequences. Trimming of TCR beta V- and J-genes showed a link, identified in a later analysis, to a missense DCLRE1C variant. The authors later found most CMV-associated TCR beta chains appeared HLA-restricted.

In regard to this clone: Its specificity is not known.

Trimming left V 3 bases short and J 6 bases short, with 17 bases between. CDR1 is KGHSH and CDR2 is LQKENI in the germline V gene. CDR3 size: 15 residues. 60 Vbeta and 13 Jbeta primers were used in PCR. Sequenced by immunoSEQ multiplex PCR; TCRdb stores in-frame clones only, minus some. The sample contains approximately 170,000 clones, 80% of which appear only once. The sequence was collected from a man between 18 and 35 years old in good health and CMV-seropositive. This chain uses TRBV18 with TRBJ1-2; D uncertain. The sequenced sample consisted of PBMCs. The CDR3: CASSPLRANTHGYTF. As DNA, the CDR3 is TGTGCCAGCTCACCTTTGAGGGCTAACACACATGGCTACACCTTC.